This T cell receptor beta chain came from a study of cytomegalovirus exposure and HLA in healthy donors. The study sampled nominally healthy donors, though unrecorded immune exposures were likely. As concerns this clone: Its target is not known.

Use of 60 Vbeta and 13 Jbeta primers characterized the PCR. Sequencing used immunoSEQ multiplex PCR; TCRdb keeps in-frame clones, though not all of them. The profile shows roughly 140,000 clones, over 65% of them singletons. The CDR3 is 15 amino acids. Germline assignment: CDR1 SGHNT and CDR2 YENEEA. After removal of 1 base from V and 3 bases from J, the junction contained 2 bases not matched to a gene. Study-level results: The classifier was said to identify cytomegalovirus status with high specificity and sensitivity. A later analysis linked a missense DCLRE1C variant to TCR beta V- and J-gene trimming.

The V gene is TRBV11-3, the J gene TRBJ2-2; 7 bases align to TRBD2. The TCR comes from a woman under 40 in good health and CMV-seronegative. The source material was PBMCs. The CDR3 DNA sequence: TGTGCCAGCAGCTTAGCCCTAGCGGACACCGGGGAGCTGTTTTTT. The encoded protein is CASSLALADTGELFF.